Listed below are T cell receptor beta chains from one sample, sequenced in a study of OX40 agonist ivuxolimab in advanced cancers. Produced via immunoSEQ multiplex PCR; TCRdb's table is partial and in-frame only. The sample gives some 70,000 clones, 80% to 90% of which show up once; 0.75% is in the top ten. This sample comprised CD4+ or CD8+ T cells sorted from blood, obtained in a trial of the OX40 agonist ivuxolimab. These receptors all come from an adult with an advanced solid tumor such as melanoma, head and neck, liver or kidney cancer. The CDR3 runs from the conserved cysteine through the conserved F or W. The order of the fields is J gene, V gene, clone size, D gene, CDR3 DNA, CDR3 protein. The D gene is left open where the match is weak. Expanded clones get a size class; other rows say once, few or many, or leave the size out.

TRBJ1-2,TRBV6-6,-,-,TGTGCCTCTCGAGGGGGAACTGGCTACACCTTC,CASRGGTGYTF
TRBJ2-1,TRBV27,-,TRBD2,TGTGCCAGCAGTTTAAGGGCGGTGCGGGAGATGTGGCATGAGCAGTTCTTC,CASSLRAVREMWHEQFF
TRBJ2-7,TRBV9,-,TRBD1,TGTGCCAGCAGCGTCCGGGACAGGGCGTGGTTGGGCGAGCAGTACTTC,CASSVRDRAWLGEQYF
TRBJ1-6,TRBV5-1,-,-,TGCGCCAGCAGCTTGGGACAGTTTCCCCTTGCCCTCCACTTT,CASSLGQFPLALHF
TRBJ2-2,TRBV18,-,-,TGTGCCAGCTCACGAACCACTGCTATTTCCACCGGGGAGCTGTTTTTT,CASSRTTAISTGELFF
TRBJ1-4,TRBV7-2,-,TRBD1,TGTGCCAGCAGCCACCACTGGGACAGGACTAATGAAAAACTGTTTTTT,CASSHHWDRTNEKLFF
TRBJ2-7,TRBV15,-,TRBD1,TGTGCCACCAGCAGAGATTCGAGGGGATTTAGGACAGGGGGTTACGAGCAGTACTTC,CATSRDSRGFRTGGYEQYF
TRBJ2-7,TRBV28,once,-,TGTGCCAGCAGGCTACGGGGCAACTACGAGCAGTACTTC,CASRLRGNYEQYF
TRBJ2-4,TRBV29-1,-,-,TGCAGCGGGGGACAAGGGGAAAACATTCAGTACTTC,CSGGQGENIQYF
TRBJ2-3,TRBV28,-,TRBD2,TGTGCCAGCAGTCGCGGACTAGCGGGAGAAGGAGATACGCAGTATTTT,CASSRGLAGEGDTQYF
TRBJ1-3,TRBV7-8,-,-,TGTGCCAGCAGCTTAGCGGGCCCTGGAAACACCATATATTTT,CASSLAGPGNTIYF
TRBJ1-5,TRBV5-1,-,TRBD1,TGCGCCAGCAGCCCGGGACAGTATAGCAATCAGCCCCAGCATTTT,CASSPGQYSNQPQHF
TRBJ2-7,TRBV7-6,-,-,TGTGCCAGCAGCTCCCTGACTAGCTACGAGCAGTACTTC,CASSSLTSYEQYF
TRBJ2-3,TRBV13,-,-,TGTGCCAGCAGCCCTCGAACTAGGAATACGCAGTATTTT,CASSPRTRNTQYF
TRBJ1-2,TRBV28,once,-,TGTGCCAGCAGTATTAACTATGGCTACACCTTC,CASSINYGYTF
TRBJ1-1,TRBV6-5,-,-,TGTGCCAGCAGTTTTCCCGGGAGGGGTCGGAAGAGTGAAGCTTTCTTT,CASSFPGRGRKSEAFF
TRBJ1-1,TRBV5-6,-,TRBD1,TGTGCCAGCAGCTTACCAGGGGGCATTGAAGCTTTCTTT,CASSLPGGIEAFF
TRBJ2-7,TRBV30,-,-,TGTGCCTGGAGTGTAGAAAGGAGTCACGAGCAGTACTTC,CAWSVERSHEQYF
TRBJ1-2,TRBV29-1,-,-,TGCAGCGTTGAGACTTACAGGGAGATGAACTATGGCTACACCTTC,CSVETYREMNYGYTF
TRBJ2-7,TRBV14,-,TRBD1,TGTGCCAGCAGCCAGACAGGGGGTATCACCTACGAGCAGTACTTC,CASSQTGGITYEQYF
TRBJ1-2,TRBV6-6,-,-,TGTGCCAGCAGCCTCCTATCCGGGACAAAAAACTATGGCTACACCTTC,CASSLLSGTKNYGYTF
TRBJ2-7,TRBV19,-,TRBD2,TGTGCCAGTAGTAATAGACTAGCGGGGGGCGCCGAGCAGTACTTC,CASSNRLAGGAEQYF